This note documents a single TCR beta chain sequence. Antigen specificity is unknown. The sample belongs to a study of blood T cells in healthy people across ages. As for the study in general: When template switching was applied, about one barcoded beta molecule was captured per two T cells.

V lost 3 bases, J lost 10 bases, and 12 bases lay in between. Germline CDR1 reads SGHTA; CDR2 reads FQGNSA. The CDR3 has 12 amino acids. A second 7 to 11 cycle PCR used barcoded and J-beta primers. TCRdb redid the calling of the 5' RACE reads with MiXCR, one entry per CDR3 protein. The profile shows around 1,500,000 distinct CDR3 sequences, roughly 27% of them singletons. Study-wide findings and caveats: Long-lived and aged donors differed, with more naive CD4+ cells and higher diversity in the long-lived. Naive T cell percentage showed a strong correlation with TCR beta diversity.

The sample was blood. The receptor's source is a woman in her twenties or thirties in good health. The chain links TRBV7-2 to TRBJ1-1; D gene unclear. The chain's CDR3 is CTSSFGWRGAFF. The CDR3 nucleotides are TGTACCAGCAGCTTCGGGTGGCGCGGAGCTTTCTTT.